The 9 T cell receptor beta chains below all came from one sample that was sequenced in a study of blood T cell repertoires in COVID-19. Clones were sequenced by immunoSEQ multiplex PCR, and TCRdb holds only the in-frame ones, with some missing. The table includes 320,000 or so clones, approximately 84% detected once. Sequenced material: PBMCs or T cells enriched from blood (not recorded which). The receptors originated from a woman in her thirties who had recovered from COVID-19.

The CDR3 loop is CASSPRTEGAVGYTF. As DNA, the CDR3 is TGTGCCAGCAGTCCCCGTACGGAGGGGGCAGTTGGCTACACCTTC. The chain links TRBV6-5 to TRBJ1-2; 7 nucleotides match TRBD1. This CDR3 has 15 residues. The ends lost 5 bases at V and 7 bases at J; junction bases unmatched: 13. Germline CDR1 and CDR2: MNHEY and SVGAGI.

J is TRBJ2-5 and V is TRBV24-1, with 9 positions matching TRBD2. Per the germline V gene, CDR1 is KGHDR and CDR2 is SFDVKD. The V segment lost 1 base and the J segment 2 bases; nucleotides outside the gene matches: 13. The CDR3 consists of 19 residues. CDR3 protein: CATSDFTSRKRGDQETQYF. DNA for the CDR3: TGTGCCACCAGTGATTTTACCTCGCGGAAGCGGGGGGATCAAGAGACCCAGTACTTC.

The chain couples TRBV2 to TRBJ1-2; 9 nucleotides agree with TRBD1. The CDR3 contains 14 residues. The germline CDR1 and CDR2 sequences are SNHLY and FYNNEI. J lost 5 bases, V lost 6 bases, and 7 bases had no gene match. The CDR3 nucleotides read TGTGCCAGCAGAGAGAGGACAGGGGAATATGGCTACACCTTC. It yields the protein CASRERTGEYGYTF.

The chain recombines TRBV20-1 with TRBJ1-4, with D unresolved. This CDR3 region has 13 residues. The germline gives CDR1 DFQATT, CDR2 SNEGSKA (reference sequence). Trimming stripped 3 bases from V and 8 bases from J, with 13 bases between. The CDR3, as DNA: TGCAGTGCTAGTTCGGGTCTCTTGGAAAAACTGTTTTTT. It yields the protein CSASSGLLEKLFF.

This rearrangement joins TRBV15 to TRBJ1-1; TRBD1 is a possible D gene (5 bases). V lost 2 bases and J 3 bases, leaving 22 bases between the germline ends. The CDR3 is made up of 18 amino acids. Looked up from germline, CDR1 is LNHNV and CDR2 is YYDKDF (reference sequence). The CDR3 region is CATSRTLSTRRGDTEAFF. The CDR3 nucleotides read TGTGCCACCAGCAGAACCCTCTCCACCCGTCGGGGGGACACTGAAGCTTTCTTT.

CDR3 protein: CATSETSGGTVNTQYF. Here the CDR3 DNA reads TGTGCCACCAGTGAAACTAGCGGGGGCACGGTTAATACGCAGTATTTT. J is TRBJ2-3 and V is TRBV24-1; 11 positions match TRBD2. V trimming: 4 bases; J trimming: 7 bases; junction bases outside the gene matches: 9. The CDR3 length is 16 residues. Germline CDR1 is KGHDR and CDR2 is SFDVKD.

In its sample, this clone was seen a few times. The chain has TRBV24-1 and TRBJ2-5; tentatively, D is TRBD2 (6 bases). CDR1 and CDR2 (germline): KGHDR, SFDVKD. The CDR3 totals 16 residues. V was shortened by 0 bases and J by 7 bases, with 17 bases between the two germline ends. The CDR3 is CATSDLAYGGKVTQYF. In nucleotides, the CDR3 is TGTGCCACCAGTGATTTGGCCTACGGGGGTAAGGTGACCCAGTACTTC.

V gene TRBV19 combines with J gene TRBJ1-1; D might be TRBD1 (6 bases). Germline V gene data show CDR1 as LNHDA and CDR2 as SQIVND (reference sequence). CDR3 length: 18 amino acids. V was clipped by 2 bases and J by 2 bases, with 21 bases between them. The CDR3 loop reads CASSIPDRWKGGNTEAFF. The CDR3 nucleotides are TGTGCCAGTAGTATACCCGACAGGTGGAAAGGGGGAAACACTGAAGCTTTCTTT.

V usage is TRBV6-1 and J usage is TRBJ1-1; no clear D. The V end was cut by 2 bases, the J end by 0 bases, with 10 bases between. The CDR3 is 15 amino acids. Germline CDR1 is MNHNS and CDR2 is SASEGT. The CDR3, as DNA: TGTGCCAGCAGTGAATTAGACACATTGAACACTGAAGCTTTCTTT. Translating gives CASSELDTLNTEAFF.